The clone carrying this T cell receptor beta chain was seen only a few times. The V and J ends lost 1 base and 5 bases respectively, with 11 bases between them. Germline loops: CDR1 MNHEY, CDR2 SMNVEV (reference sequence). CDR3 size: 15 residues. Repertoires were generated with immunoSEQ multiplex PCR, while TCRdb's copy carries only in-frame clones and drops some. This sample has about 64,000 clones, with 70% to 85% found just once. The data are from a study of pediatric ulcerative colitis. Input material: blood. The rearrangement uses TRBV27 and TRBJ1-4, with D perhaps TRBD1 (5 bases). The receptor comes from a boy younger than 18 with moderate ulcerative colitis. CDR3 nucleotides: TGTGCCAGCAGTTTATATTGGGGGGAAAATGAAAAACTGTTTTTT. It specifies CASSLYWGENEKLFF.